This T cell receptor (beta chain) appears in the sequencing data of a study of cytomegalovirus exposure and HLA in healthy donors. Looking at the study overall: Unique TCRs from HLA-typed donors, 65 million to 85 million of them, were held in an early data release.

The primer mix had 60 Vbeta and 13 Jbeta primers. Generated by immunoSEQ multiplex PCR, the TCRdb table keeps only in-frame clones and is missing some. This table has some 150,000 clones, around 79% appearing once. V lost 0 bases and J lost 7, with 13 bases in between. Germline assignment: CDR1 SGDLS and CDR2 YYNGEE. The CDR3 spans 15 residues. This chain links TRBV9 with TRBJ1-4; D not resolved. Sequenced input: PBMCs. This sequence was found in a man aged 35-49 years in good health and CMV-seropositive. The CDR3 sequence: CASSVGGLVGEKLFF. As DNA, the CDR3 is TGTGCCAGCAGCGTAGGAGGGCTGGTGGGTGAAAAACTGTTTTTT.